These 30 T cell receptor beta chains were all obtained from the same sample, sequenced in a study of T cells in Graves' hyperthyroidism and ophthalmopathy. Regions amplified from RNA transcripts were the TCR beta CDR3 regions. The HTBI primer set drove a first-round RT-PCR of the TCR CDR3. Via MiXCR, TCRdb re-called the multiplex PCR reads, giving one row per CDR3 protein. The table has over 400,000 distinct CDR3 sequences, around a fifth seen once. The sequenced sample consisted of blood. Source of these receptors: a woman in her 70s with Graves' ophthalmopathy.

The DNA of the CDR3 is TGCAGCGGACGGACAGGGACCCTAAACGAGCAGTACTTC. It specifies CSGRTGTLNEQYF. The chain links TRBV29-1 to TRBJ2-7, with TRBD1 identical over 8 bases. CDR1 is SQVTM, CDR2 ANQGSEA, per germline. The V and J ends lost 7 bases and 5 bases, in that order; junction bases with no gene match: 10. CDR3 size: 13 residues.

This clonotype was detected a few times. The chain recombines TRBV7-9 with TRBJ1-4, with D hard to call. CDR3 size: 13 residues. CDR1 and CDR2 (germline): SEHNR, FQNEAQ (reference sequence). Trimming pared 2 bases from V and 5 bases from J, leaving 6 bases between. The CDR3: CASSLQINEKLFF. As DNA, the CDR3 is TGTGCCAGCAGCTTACAGATAAATGAAAAACTGTTTTTT.

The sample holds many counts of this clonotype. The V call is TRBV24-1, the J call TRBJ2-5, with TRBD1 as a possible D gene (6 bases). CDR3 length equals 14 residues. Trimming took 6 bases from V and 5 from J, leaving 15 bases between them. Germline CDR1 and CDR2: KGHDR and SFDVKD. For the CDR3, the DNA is TGTGCCACCAGTTTGGCAGGGGTAACGGAGACCCAGTACTTC. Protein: CATSLAGVTETQYF.

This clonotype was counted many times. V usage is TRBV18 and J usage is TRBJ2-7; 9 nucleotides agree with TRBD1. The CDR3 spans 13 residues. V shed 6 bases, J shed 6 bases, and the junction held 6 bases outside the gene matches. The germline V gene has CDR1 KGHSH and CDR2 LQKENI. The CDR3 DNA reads TGTGCCAGCTCGCGGGACAGGGTGGGCGAGCAGTACTTC. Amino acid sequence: CASSRDRVGEQYF. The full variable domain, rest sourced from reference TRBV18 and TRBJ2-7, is NAGVMQNPRHLVRRRGQEARLRCSPMKGHSHVYWYRQLPEEGLKFMVYLQKENIIDESGMPKERFSAEFPKEGPSILRIQQVVRGDSAAYFCASSRDRVGEQYFGPGTRLTVT.

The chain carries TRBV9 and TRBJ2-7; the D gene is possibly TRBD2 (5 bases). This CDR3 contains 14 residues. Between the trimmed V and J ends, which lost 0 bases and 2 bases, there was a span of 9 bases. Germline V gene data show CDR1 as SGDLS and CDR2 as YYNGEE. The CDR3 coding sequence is TGTGCCAGCAGCGTAGGTGGTAGCGCCTACGAGCAGTACTTC. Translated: CASSVGGSAYEQYF. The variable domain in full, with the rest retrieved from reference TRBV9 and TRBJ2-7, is DSGVTQTPKHLITATGQRVTLRCSPRSGDLSVYWYQQSLDQGLQFLIQYYNGEERAKGNILERFSAQQFPDLHSELNLSSLELGDSALYFCASSVGGSAYEQYFGPGTRLTVT.

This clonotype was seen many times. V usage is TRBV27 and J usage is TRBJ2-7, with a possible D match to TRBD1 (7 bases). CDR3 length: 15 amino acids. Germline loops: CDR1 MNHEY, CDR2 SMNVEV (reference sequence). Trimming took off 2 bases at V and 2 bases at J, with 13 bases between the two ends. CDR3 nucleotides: TGTGCCAGCAGTTTACAGGCAGGGGGGCCCTACGAGCAGTACTTC. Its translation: CASSLQAGGPYEQYF.

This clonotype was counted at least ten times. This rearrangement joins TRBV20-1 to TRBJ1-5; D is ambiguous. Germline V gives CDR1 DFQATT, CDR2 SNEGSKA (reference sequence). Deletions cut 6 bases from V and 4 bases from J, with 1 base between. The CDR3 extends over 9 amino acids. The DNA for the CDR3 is TGCAGTGCGAATCAGCCCCAGCATTTT. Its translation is CSANQPQHF.

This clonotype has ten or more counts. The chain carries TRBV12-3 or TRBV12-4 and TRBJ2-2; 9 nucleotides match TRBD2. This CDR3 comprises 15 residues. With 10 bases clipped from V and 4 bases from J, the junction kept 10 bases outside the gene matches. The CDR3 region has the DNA TGTGCCACCCCGACCTCAGCGGGAGGCACCGGGGAGCTGTTTTTT. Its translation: CATPTSAGGTGELFF.

The CDR3 loop reads CATSDRQGGTDTQYF. CDR3 DNA sequence: TGTGCCACCAGTGATCGACAGGGGGGCACAGATACGCAGTATTTT. V is TRBV24-1 and J is TRBJ2-3; 9 bases fit TRBD1. After removal of 3 bases from V and 1 base from J, the junction contained 1 base not matched to a gene. The V gene's germline CDR1 is KGHDR and CDR2 SFDVKD. This CDR3 spans 15 amino acids.

This chain's CDR3 is CASSWVDTEAFF. The DNA of the CDR3 is TGTGCCAGCAGCTGGGTAGACACTGAAGCTTTCTTT. This chain links TRBV5-6 with TRBJ1-1; D remains ambiguous. The length of the CDR3 is 12 residues. With 3 bases removed from V and 3 bases from J, the gap between germline ends came to 6 bases. The germline CDR1 and CDR2 sequences are SGHDT and YYEEEE. Drawing the rest from reference TRBV5-6 and TRBJ1-1, the complete variable domain is DAGVTQSPTHLIKTRGQQVTLRCSPKSGHDTVSWYQQALGQGPQFIFQYYEEEERQRGNFPDRFSGHQFPNYSSELNVNALLLGDSALYLCASSWVDTEAFFGQGTRLTVV.

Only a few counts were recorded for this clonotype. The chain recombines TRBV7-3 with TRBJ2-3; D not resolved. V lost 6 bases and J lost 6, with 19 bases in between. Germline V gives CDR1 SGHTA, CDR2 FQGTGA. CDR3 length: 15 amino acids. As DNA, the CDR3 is TGTGCCAGCAGAACTTCTAGTTTGGCATCCGATACGCAGTATTTT. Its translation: CASRTSSLASDTQYF.

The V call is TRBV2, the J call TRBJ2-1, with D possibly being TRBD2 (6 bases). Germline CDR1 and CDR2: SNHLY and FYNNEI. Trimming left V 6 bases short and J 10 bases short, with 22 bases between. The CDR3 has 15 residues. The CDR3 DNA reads TGTGCCAGCAGGGAACTAACGGGGGTAAACGACGAGCAGTTCTTC. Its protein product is CASRELTGVNDEQFF.

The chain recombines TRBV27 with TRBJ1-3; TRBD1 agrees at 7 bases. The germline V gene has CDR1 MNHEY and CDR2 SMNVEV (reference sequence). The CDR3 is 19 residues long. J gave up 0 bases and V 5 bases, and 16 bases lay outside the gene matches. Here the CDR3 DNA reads TGTGCCAGCAGTCCATTCACCGGGACAGTCTCCTACTCTGGAAACACCATATATTTT. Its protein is CASSPFTGTVSYSGNTIYF.

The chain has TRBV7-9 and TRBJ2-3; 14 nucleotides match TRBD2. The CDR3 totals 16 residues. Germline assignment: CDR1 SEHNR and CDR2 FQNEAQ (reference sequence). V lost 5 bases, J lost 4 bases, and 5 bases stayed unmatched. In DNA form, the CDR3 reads TGTGCCAGCAGCCAGGGACTAGCGGGAGTCGCAGATACGCAGTATTTT. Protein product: CASSQGLAGVADTQYF.

The DNA for the CDR3 is TGTGCCAGCAGTGGCAGGGGAAATTCACCCCTCCACTTT. It codes for CASSGRGNSPLHF. V is TRBV25-1 and J is TRBJ1-6, with D perhaps matching TRBD1 (6 bases). Germline V gene lookup returns CDR1 MGHDK and CDR2 SYGVNS. V lost 4 bases and J 7 bases, leaving 8 bases between the germline ends. This CDR3 is 13 amino acids long. The entire variable domain, with the rest obtained from reference TRBV25-1 and TRBJ1-6, is as follows: EADIYQTPRYLVIGTGKKITLECSQTMGHDKMYWYQQDPGMELHLIHYSYGVNSTEKGDLSSESTVSRIRTEHFPLTLESARPSHTSQYLCASSGRGNSPLHFGNGTRLTVT.

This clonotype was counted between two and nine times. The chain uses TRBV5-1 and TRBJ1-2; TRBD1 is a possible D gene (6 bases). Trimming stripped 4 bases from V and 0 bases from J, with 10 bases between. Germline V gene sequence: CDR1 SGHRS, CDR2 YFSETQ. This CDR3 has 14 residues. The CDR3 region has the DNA TGCGCCAGCAGCCCAGACAGGACTAACTATGGCTACACCTTC. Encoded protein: CASSPDRTNYGYTF.

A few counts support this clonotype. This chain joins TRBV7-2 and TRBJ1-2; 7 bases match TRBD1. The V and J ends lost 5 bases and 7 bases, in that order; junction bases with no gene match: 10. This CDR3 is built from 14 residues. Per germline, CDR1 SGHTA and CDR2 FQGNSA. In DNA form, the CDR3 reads TGTGCCAGCAGCCCTAGACAGGGAAGCAGTGGCTACACCTTC. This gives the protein CASSPRQGSSGYTF.

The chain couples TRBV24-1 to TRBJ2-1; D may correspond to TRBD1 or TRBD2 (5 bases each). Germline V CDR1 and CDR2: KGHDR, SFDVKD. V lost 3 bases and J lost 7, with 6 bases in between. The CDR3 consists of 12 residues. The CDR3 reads CATSDGGNEQFF. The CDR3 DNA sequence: TGTGCCACCAGTGATGGGGGTAATGAGCAGTTCTTC.

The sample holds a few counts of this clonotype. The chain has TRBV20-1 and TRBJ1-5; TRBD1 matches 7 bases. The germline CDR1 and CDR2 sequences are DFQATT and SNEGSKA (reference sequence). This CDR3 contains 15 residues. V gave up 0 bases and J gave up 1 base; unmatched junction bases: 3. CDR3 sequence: CSAREPGQSNQPQHF. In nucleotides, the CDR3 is TGCAGTGCTAGAGAGCCGGGACAGAGCAATCAGCCCCAGCATTTT.

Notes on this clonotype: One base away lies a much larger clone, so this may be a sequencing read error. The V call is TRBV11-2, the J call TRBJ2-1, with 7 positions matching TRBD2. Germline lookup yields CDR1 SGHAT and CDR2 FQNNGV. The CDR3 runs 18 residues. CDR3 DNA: TGTGCCAGCAGCCCTAGGTTAGGGGCGGGAGCCTCCTACAATGAGCAGCTCTTC. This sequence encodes CASSPRLGAGASYNEQLF.

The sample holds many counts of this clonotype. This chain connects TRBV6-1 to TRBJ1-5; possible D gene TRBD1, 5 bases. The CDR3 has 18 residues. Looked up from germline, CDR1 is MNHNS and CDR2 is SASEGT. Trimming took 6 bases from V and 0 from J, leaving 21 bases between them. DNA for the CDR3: TGTGCCAGCAGCTTGACAGCGAGCGGGTCTTATAGCAATCAGCCCCAGCATTTT. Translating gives CASSLTASGSYSNQPQHF.

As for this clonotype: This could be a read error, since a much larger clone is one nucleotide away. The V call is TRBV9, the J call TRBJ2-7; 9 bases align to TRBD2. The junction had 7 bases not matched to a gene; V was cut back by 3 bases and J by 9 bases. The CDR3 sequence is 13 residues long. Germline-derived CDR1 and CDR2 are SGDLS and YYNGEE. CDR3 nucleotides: TGTGCCAGCAGCGAGACTAGCGGTCTTGGGCAGTACTTC. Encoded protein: CASSETSGLGQYF.

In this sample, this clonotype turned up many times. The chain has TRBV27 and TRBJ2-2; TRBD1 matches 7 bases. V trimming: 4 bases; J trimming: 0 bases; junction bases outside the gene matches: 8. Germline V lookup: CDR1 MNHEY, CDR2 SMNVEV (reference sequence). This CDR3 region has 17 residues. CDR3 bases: TGTGCCAGCAGTTCGACAGGGTCCCCCTCGAACACCGGGGAGCTGTTTTTT. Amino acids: CASSSTGSPSNTGELFF.

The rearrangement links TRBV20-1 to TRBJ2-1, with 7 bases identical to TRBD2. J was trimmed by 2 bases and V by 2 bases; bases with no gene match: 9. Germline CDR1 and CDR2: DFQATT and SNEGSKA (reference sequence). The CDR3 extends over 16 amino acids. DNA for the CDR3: TGCAGTGCTAGATCCCTTCGGGGGAGGGCCTACAATGAGCAGTTCTTC. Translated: CSARSLRGRAYNEQFF.

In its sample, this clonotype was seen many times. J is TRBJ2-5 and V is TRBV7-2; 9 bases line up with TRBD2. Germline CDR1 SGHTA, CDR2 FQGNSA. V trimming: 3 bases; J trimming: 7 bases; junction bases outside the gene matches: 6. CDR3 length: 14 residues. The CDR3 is CASSFDSGGGTQYF. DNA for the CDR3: TGTGCCAGCAGCTTTGATAGCGGGGGCGGGACCCAGTACTTC.

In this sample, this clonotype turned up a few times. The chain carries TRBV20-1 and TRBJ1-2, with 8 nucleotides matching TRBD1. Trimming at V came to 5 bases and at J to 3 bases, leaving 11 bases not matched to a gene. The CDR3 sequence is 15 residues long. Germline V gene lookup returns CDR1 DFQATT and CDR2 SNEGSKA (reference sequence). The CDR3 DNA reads TGCAGTGCTCTCAGGGGGCCACGCATGGACTATGGCTACACCTTC. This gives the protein CSALRGPRMDYGYTF.

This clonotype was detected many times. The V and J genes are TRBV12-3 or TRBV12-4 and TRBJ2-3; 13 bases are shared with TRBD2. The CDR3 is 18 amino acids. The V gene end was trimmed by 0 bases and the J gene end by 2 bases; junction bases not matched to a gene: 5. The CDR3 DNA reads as TGTGCCAGCAGTTTAGCCCAGGGACTAGCGGGGATCACAGATACGCAGTATTTT. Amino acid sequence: CASSLAQGLAGITDTQYF.

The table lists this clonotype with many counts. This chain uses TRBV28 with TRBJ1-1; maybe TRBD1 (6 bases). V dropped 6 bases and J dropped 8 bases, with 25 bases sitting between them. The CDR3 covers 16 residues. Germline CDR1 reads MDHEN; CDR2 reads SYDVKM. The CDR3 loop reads CASRNPGHPLGLEAFF. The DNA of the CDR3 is TGTGCCAGCAGGAATCCGGGACATCCCCTAGGCCTAGAAGCTTTCTTT.

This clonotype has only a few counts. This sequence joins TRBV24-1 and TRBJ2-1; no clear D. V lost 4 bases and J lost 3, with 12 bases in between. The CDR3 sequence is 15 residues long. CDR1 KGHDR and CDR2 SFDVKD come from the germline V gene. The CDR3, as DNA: TGTGCCACCAGTGAGGGGTCAGATTACTACAATGAGCAGTTCTTC. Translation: CATSEGSDYYNEQFF.

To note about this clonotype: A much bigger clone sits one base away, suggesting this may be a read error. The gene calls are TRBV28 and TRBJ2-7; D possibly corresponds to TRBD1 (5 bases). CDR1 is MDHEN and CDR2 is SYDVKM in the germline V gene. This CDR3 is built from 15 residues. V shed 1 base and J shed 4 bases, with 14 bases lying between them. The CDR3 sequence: CASSLSAGIRYEQYF. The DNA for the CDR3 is TGTGCCAGCAGTTTATCGGCAGGGATCAGGTACGAGCAGTACTTC.